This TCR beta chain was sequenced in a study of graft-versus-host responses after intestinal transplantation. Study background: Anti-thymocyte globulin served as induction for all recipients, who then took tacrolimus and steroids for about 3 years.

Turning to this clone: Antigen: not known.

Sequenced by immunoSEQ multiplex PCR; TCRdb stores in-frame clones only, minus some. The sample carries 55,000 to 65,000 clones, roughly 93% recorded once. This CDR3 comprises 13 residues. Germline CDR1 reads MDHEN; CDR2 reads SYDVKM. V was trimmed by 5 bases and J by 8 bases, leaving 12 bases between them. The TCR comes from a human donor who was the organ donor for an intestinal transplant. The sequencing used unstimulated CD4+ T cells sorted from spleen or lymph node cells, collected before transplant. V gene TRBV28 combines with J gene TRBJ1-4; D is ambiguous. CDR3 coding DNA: TGTGCCAGCAGTCTTGGGGTAGAAGAAAAACTGTTTTTT. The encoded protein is CASSLGVEEKLFF. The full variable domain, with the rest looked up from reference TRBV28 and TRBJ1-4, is DVKVTQSSRYLVKRTGEKVFLECVQDMDHENMFWYRQDPGLGLRLIYFSYDVKMKEKGDIPEGYSVSREKKERFSLILESASTNQTSMYLCASSLGVEEKLFFGSGTQLSVL.